A single sample is the source of the 7 T cell receptor beta chains below, sequenced in a study of T cell responses to AZD1222 COVID-19 vaccine. The protocol was immunoSEQ multiplex PCR, while the TCRdb copy is restricted to in-frame clones and leaves out a portion. The table shows under 150,000 clones, with around 91% occurring only once. The material was peripheral blood, obtained 28 days after the second AZD1222 dose. These receptors were obtained from an adult who received the AZD1222 COVID-19 vaccine.

In DNA form, the CDR3 reads TGTGCCAGTAGTATGGGGACAAATGAAAAACTGTTTTTT. It is translated as CASSMGTNEKLFF. The V call is TRBV19, the J call TRBJ1-4, with D perhaps matching TRBD1 (6 bases). V shed 3 bases and J shed 5 bases, with 7 bases lying between them. The CDR3 loop spans 13 amino acids. The germline gives CDR1 LNHDA, CDR2 SQIVND (reference sequence).

This chain connects TRBV2 to TRBJ2-7; possible D gene TRBD1, 6 bases. Germline lookup yields CDR1 SNHLY and CDR2 FYNNEI. The CDR3 loop spans 13 amino acids. The ends were cut back, 7 bases at V and 4 bases at J, with 14 bases in the middle. The CDR3 reads CASKGEGPYEQYF. The DNA for the CDR3 is TGTGCCAGCAAGGGGGAAGGGCCTTACGAGCAGTACTTC.

This chain uses TRBV10-3 with TRBJ2-5; a weak D match, TRBD1 (6 bases). Germline V gene sequence: CDR1 ENHRY, CDR2 SYGVKD. V was cut by 0 bases and J by 1 base, with 12 bases left in between. CDR3 length: 16 residues. DNA of the CDR3: TGTGCCATCAGTGAGTCGCTCTGGACAGTCCAAGAGACCCAGTACTTC. Its translation: CAISESLWTVQETQYF.

The count of this clone is one. J is TRBJ1-2 and V is TRBV10-3; D unresolved. The CDR3 has 14 amino acids. V lost 3 bases, J lost 0 bases, and 8 bases lay in between. Germline CDR1 is ENHRY and CDR2 is SYGVKD. The CDR3: CAISDPTANYGYTF. DNA of the CDR3: TGTGCCATCAGTGACCCAACAGCTAACTATGGCTACACCTTC.

V and J are TRBV6-1 and TRBJ1-1; D remains ambiguous. The CDR3 totals 13 residues. V was clipped by 2 bases and J by 4 bases, with 8 bases between them. CDR1 is MNHNS, CDR2 SASEGT, per germline. The CDR3 bases are TGTGCCAGCAGTGAATCGGCATCCACTGAAGCTTTCTTT. Protein sequence: CASSESASTEAFF.

The chain employs TRBV28 and TRBJ2-5; no reliable D call. Trimming shortened V by 2 bases and J by 7 bases, and 8 bases separated the two germline ends. The CDR3 has 12 amino acids. Germline V lookup: CDR1 MDHEN, CDR2 SYDVKM. The CDR3, as DNA: TGTGCCAGCAGTTTAGGCAGTGGGACCCAGTACTTC. Translated: CASSLGSGTQYF.

The chain has TRBV19 and TRBJ1-1; D gene uncertain. This CDR3 is 17 amino acids long. Trimming shortened V by 5 bases and J by 2 bases, and 21 bases separated the two germline ends. Germline CDR1 and CDR2: LNHDA and SQIVND (reference sequence). The CDR3 DNA is TGTGCCAGTAGTCTCAGCATTACCGGGCCGTTCAACACTGAAGCTTTCTTT. It specifies CASSLSITGPFNTEAFF.